This T cell receptor (beta chain) was sequenced during a study of human T cells and chemical hapten exposure. The CDR3 is 13 residues long. The germline CDR1 and CDR2 sequences are MDHEN and SYDVKM. Trimming pared 5 bases from V and 7 bases from J, leaving 14 bases between. Regarding time point: patch test 1, 2 weeks after DPC sensitization. Treatment in this sample: therapeutic diphenylcyclopropenone sensitization with weekly scalp DPC. In TCRdb, the RACE reads were re-called with MiXCR into one record per CDR3 protein. The data show around 160,000 distinct CDR3 sequences, roughly 15% seen once. This clonotype has only a few counts.

The V and J genes are TRBV28 and TRBJ1-2; D is unclear. This sequence was found in a woman in her 30s with alopecia areata. Some clones in this sample may be carry-over from other donors' samples. The material sequenced was whole blood, taken in connection with sensitization to the hapten diphenylcyclopropenone (DPC). The CDR3 coding sequence is TGTGCCAGCAGTCCCTTTTCCCCCATTGGCTACACCTTC. Its protein is CASSPFSPIGYTF.